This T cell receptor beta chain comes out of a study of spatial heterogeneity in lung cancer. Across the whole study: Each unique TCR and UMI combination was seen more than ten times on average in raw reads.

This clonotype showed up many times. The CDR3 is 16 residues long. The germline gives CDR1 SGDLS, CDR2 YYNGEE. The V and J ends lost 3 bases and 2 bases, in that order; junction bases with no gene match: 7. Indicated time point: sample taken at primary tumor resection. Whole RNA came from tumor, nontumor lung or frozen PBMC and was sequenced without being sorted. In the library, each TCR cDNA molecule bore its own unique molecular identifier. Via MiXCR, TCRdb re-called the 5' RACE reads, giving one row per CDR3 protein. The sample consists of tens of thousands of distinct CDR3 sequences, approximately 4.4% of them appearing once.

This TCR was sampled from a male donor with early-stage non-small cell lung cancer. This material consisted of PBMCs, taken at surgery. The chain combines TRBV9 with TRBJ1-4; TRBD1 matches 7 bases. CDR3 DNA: TGTGCCAGCAGCGCCCTAGGGGGCTCGACTAATGAAAAACTGTTTTTT. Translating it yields CASSALGGSTNEKLFF.